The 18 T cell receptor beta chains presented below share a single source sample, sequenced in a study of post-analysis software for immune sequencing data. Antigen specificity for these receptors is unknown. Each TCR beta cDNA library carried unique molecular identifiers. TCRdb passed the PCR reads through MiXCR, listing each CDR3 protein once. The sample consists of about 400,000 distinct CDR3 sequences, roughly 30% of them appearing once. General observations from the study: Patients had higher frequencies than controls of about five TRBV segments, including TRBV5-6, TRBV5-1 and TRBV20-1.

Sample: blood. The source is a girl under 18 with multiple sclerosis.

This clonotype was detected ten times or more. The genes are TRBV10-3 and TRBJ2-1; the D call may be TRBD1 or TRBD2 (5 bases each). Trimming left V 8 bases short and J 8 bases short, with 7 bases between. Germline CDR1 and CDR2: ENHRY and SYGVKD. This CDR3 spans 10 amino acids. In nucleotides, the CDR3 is TGTGCCATCGGGGGTGATGAGCAGTTCTTC. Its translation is CAIGGDEQFF.

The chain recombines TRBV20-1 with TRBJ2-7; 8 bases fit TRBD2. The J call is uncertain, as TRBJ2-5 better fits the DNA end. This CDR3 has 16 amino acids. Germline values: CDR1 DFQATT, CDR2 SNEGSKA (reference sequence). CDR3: CSASPMGLGAQETQYF. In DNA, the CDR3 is TGCAGTGCTAGCCCCATGGGACTAGGAGCCCAAGAGACCCAGTACTTC.

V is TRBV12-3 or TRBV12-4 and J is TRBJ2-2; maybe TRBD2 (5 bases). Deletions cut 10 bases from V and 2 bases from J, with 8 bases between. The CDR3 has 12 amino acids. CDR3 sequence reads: CANGVNTGELFF. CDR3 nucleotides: TGTGCCAACGGGGTAAACACCGGGGAGCTGTTTTTT.

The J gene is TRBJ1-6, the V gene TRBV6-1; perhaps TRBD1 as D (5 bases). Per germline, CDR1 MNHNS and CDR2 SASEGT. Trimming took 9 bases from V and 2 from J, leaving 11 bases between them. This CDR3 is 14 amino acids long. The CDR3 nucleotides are TGTGCCAGTTTACAGGACCCCTATAATTCACCCCTCCACTTT. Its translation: CASLQDPYNSPLHF.

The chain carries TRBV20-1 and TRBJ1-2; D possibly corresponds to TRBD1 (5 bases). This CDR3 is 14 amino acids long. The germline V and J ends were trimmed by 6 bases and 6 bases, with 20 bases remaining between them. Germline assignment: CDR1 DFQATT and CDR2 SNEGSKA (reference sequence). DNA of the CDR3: TGCAGTGCCGTGCAAACAACCAGGGAGGATGGCTACACCTTC. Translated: CSAVQTTREDGYTF.

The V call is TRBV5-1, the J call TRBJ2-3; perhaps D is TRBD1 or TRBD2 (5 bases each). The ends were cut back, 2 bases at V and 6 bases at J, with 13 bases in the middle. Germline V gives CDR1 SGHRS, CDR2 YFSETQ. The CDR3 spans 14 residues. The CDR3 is CASSFPGRPDTQYF. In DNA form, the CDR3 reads TGCGCCAGCAGCTTCCCGGGACGACCGGATACGCAGTATTTT.

In nucleotides, the CDR3 is TGTGCCAGCAGCTCCGGGGGACTAGCGGGGGGTAGCTACAATGAGCAGTTCTTC. It yields the protein CASSSGGLAGGSYNEQFF. The chain links TRBV7-9 to TRBJ2-1; 15 bases line up with TRBD2. The V gene's germline CDR1 is SEHNR and CDR2 FQNEAQ (reference sequence). The CDR3 has 18 amino acids. Germline trimming cut 4 bases from V and 3 bases from J; bases unmatched to any gene: 7.

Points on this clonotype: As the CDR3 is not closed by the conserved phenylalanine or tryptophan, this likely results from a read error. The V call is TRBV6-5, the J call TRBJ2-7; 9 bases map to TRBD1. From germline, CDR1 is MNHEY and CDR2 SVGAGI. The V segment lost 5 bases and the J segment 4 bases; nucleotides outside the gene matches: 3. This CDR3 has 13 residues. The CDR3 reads CASSPDRGYEQYC. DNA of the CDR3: TGTGCCAGCAGTCCGGACAGGGGATACGAGCAGTACTGC.

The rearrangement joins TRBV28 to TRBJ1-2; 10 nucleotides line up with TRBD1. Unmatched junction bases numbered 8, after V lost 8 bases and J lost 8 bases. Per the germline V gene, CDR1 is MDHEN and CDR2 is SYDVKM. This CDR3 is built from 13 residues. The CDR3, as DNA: TGTGCCAGCTCTGGACAGGGGGTAGCAGGCTACACCTTC. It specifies CASSGQGVAGYTF.

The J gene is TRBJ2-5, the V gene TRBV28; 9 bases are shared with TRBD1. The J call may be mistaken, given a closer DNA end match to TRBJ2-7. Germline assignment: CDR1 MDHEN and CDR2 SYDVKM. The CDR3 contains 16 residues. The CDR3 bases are TGTGCCAGCAGTTCGCGGGGACAGGGAAACGTCTACGAGCAGTACTTC. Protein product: CASSSRGQGNVYEQYF.

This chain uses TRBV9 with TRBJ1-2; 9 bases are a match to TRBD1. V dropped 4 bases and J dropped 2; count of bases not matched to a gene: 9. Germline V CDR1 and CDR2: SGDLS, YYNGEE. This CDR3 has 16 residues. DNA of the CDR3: TGTGCCAGCAGCACCCGGGACAGGGCTGTAAACTATGGCTACACCTTC. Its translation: CASSTRDRAVNYGYTF.

The CDR3 reads CASSYPGQGSYEQYF. CDR3 in DNA: TGTGCCAGCAGTTACCCAGGACAGGGCTCCTACGAGCAGTACTTC. The V call is TRBV6-6, the J call TRBJ2-7; 8 bases align to TRBD1. CDR3 size: 15 residues. The junction had 3 bases not matched to a gene; V was cut back by 2 bases and J by 0 bases. Germline V CDR1 and CDR2: MNHNY, SVGAGI (reference sequence).

In nucleotides, the CDR3 is TGCGCCAGCAGCCACCCGGTGGCGGGCTCCTACGAGCAGTACTTC. Protein: CASSHPVAGSYEQYF. The V and J genes are TRBV4-1 and TRBJ2-4; perhaps TRBD2 as D (5 bases). The end of the DNA is better explained by TRBJ2-7, so the J call may be wrong. CDR3 length: 15 amino acids. The germline gives CDR1 MGHRA, CDR2 YSYEKL.

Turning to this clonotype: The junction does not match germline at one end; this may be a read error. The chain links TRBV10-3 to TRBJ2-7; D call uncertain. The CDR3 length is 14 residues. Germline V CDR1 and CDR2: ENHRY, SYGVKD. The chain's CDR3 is CAISEAGPHIERYF. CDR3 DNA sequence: TGTGCCATCAGTGAGGCCGGGCCCCACATCGAGCGGTACTTC.

This chain's CDR3 is CASTPAHSYQLYNEQFF. The CDR3 bases are TGTGCCAGCACCCCCGCGCACTCCTACCAACTCTACAATGAGCAGTTCTTC. V is TRBV21-1 and J is TRBJ2-1; TRBD1, as called in the table, went unchecked against the DNA. TRBV21-1 is listed as a pseudogene. The CDR3 extends over 17 amino acids.

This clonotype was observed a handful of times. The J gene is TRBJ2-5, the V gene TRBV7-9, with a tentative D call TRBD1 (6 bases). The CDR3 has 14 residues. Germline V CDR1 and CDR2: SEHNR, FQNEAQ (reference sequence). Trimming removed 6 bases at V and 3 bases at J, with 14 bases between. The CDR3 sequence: CASRSHQGKETQYF. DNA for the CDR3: TGTGCCAGCAGGTCTCACCAGGGGAAAGAGACCCAGTACTTC.

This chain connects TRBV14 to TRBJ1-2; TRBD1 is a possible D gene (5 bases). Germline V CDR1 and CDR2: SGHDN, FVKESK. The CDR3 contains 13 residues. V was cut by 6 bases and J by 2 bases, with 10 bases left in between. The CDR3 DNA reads TGTGCCAGCAGATTAGCAGGGAACTATGGCTACACCTTC. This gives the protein CASRLAGNYGYTF. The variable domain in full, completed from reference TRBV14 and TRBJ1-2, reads EAGVTQFPSHSVIEKGQTVTLRCDPISGHDNLYWYRRVMGKEIKFLLHFVKESKQDESGMPNNRFLAERTGGTYSTLKVQPAELEDSGVYFCASRLAGNYGYTFGSGTRLTVV.

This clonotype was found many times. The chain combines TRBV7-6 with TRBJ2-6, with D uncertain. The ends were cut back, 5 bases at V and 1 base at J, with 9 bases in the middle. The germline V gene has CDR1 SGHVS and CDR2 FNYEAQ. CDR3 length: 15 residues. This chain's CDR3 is CASSPDPSGANVLTF. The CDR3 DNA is TGTGCCAGCAGCCCTGACCCATCTGGGGCCAACGTCCTGACTTTC.